What follows are 29 T cell receptor beta chains derived from one specimen sequenced in a study of control samples from healthy donors and cancer patients. Method: immunoSEQ multiplex PCR; TCRdb's copy keeps in-frame clones and lacks some. The table records fewer than 90,000 clones, about 89% of them present only once. Specimen: blood. These receptors all stem from a man in his fifties in good health.

J is TRBJ2-7 and V is TRBV6-1; 9 positions agree with TRBD2. Trimming at V came to 1 base and at J to 7 bases, leaving 8 bases not matched to a gene. The germline V gene has CDR1 MNHNS and CDR2 SASEGT. This CDR3 comprises 15 residues. The CDR3, as DNA: TGTGCCAGCAGTGAAGGCGGGGTAGCGGGAGATGAGCAGTACTTC. Translation: CASSEGGVAGDEQYF.

This clone was found once. V and J are TRBV19 and TRBJ1-6, with D unclear. The CDR3 covers 12 residues. The V gene's germline CDR1 is LNHDA and CDR2 SQIVND (reference sequence). The V end was cut by 2 bases, the J end by 7 bases, with 3 bases between. CDR3 in DNA: TGTGCCAGTAGTATAACGAATTCACCCCTCCACTTT. It codes for CASSITNSPLHF. Full variable domain (rest looked up from reference TRBV19 and TRBJ1-6): DGGITQSPKYLFRKEGQNVTLSCEQNLNHDAMYWYRQDPGQGLRLIYYSQIVNDFQKGDIAEGYSVSREKKESFPLTVTSAQKNPTAFYLCASSITNSPLHFGNGTRLTVT.

This clone was detected a few times. The chain joins TRBV6-1 to TRBJ2-7; maybe TRBD1 (5 bases). CDR1 MNHNS and CDR2 SASEGT come from the germline V gene. The CDR3 runs to 12 residues. The CDR3 DNA sequence: TGTGCCAGCAGTGACGGATGGACAACCTCGGGTGTC. Its translation: CASSDGWTTSGV.

CDR3: CATSDLGSSGRAQISTDTQYF. In nucleotides, the CDR3 is TGTGCCACCAGTGATTTAGGATCTAGCGGGAGGGCCCAAATAAGCACAGATACGCAGTATTTT. The chain uses TRBV24-1 and TRBJ2-3, with TRBD2 identical over 12 bases. The germline V gene encodes CDR1 KGHDR and CDR2 SFDVKD. Germline trimming cut 1 base from V and 0 bases from J; bases unmatched to any gene: 13. This CDR3 is 21 amino acids long.

V is TRBV7-6 and J is TRBJ2-5, with D unclear. In germline, CDR1 is SGHVS, CDR2 FNYEAQ. V lost 6 bases to trimming and J lost 1 base, with 9 bases between them. The CDR3 totals 13 residues. The CDR3 sequence: CASRLSGQETQYF. In DNA form, the CDR3 reads TGTGCCAGCAGATTGAGTGGCCAAGAGACCCAGTACTTC. Filled out from reference TRBV7-6 and TRBJ2-5, the complete variable domain reads GAGVSQSPRYKVTKRGQDVALRCDPISGHVSLYWYRQALGQGPEFLTYFNYEAQQDKSGLPNDRFSAERPEGSISTLTIQRTEQRDSAMYRCASRLSGQETQYFGPGTRLLVL.

The chain links TRBV6-6 to TRBJ2-7; D might be TRBD1 (6 bases). The CDR3 length is 14 residues. CDR1 and CDR2 from the germline V gene are MNHNY and SVGAGI (reference sequence). Trimming took off 0 bases at V and 4 bases at J, with 10 bases between the two ends. DNA for the CDR3: TGTGCCAGCAGTTACTCGATTGGACAGTACGAGCAGTACTTC. Its translation: CASSYSIGQYEQYF.

The chain has TRBV5-1 and TRBJ2-5; 7 bases fit TRBD2. CDR1 SGHRS and CDR2 YFSETQ come from the germline V gene. The V gene end was trimmed by 3 bases and the J gene end by 1 base; junction bases not matched to a gene: 6. This CDR3 is 15 amino acids long. The DNA of the CDR3 is TGCGCCAGCAGCTCGGATCCGGGGGGCCAAGAGACCCAGTACTTC. Translation: CASSSDPGGQETQYF.

This chain links TRBV6-2 or TRBV6-3 with TRBJ1-5; weak D call: TRBD1 (6 bases). CDR1 and CDR2 (germline): MNHEY, SVGEGT. The V and J ends lost 0 bases and 4 bases respectively, with 13 bases between them. This CDR3 has 16 amino acids. DNA for the CDR3: TGTGCCAGCAGTTACTCCGGGGGGCGCAGAAATCAGCCCCAGCATTTT. Amino acids: CASSYSGGRRNQPQHF.

This clone was counted once. The J gene is TRBJ1-6, the V gene TRBV7-8, with D unresolved. Germline V gene lookup returns CDR1 SGHVS and CDR2 FQNEAQ. The CDR3 spans 12 residues. V was cut by 3 bases and J by 8 bases, with 5 bases left in between. DNA for the CDR3: TGTGCCAGCAGCTTCCCGCATTCACCCCTCCACTTT. Translation: CASSFPHSPLHF.

The CDR3 protein is CASSYGAGNQPQHF. The CDR3 nucleotides are TGTGCCAGCAGTTACGGGGCCGGAAATCAGCCCCAGCATTTT. The J gene is TRBJ1-5, the V gene TRBV6-2 or TRBV6-3, with D possibly being TRBD1 (5 bases). The CDR3 extends over 14 amino acids. Trimming removed 2 bases from V and 4 bases from J, with 9 bases in between. Germline CDR1 is MNHEY and CDR2 is SVGEGT.

The chain employs TRBV10-3 and TRBJ1-2, with D hard to call. V was cut by 2 bases and J by 0 bases, with 7 bases left in between. The CDR3 totals 14 residues. Germline values: CDR1 ENHRY, CDR2 SYGVKD. The CDR3 protein is CAISEAGSNYGYTF. For the CDR3, the DNA is TGTGCCATCAGTGAGGCAGGATCTAACTATGGCTACACCTTC.

This clone came up a few times. V usage is TRBV19 and J usage is TRBJ1-2; a weak D match, TRBD1 (6 bases). Germline CDR1 is LNHDA and CDR2 is SQIVND (reference sequence). This CDR3 comprises 12 residues. V was cut by 8 bases and J by 8 bases, with 15 bases left in between. The CDR3 spells CASSTGSGGYTF. CDR3 DNA sequence: TGTGCCAGTTCTACAGGGTCCGGAGGCTACACCTTC.

The genes are TRBV5-1 and TRBJ1-4; D gene uncertain. From germline, CDR1 is SGHRS and CDR2 YFSETQ. Trimming shortened V by 5 bases and J by 0 bases, and 8 bases separated the two germline ends. CDR3 length equals 14 residues. The CDR3: CASREVPTNEKLFF. In DNA form, the CDR3 reads TGCGCCAGCAGGGAAGTCCCAACTAATGAAAAACTGTTTTTT.

The V call is TRBV19, the J call TRBJ1-3, with 7 bases fitting TRBD1. Germline V gene lookup returns CDR1 LNHDA and CDR2 SQIVND (reference sequence). The CDR3 extends over 14 amino acids. Losses at the gene ends were 5 bases for V and 8 bases for J; bases not matched to a gene: 9. CDR3 nucleotide sequence: TGTGCCAGTAGTTCGGGACAGCGTATTTACACCATATATTTT. Translated: CASSSGQRIYTIYF.

The chain joins TRBV6-4 to TRBJ1-1, with 7 positions matching TRBD1. V dropped 6 bases and J dropped 5; count of bases not matched to a gene: 9. From germline, CDR1 is MRHNA and CDR2 SNTAGT. The CDR3 loop spans 14 amino acids. Here the CDR3 reads CASSPTGENTEAFF. In nucleotides, the CDR3 is TGTGCCAGCAGCCCTACAGGGGAGAATACTGAAGCTTTCTTT.

V gene TRBV14 combines with J gene TRBJ2-3, with D maybe TRBD1 (5 bases). With 2 bases removed from V and 5 bases from J, the gap between germline ends came to 14 bases. CDR3 length: 15 amino acids. Germline values: CDR1 SGHDN, CDR2 FVKESK. The CDR3 DNA sequence: TGTGCCAGCAGCCAATTGGCCGCTCAGGGAGATACGCAGTATTTT. This translates into CASSQLAAQGDTQYF.

V gene TRBV6-5 combines with J gene TRBJ1-5, with a tentative D call TRBD1 (6 bases). The CDR3 has 14 residues. V was cut by 6 bases and J by 2 bases, with 11 bases left in between. Germline V gene lookup returns CDR1 MNHEY and CDR2 SVGAGI. The CDR3 sequence is CASRFTGRNQPQHF. CDR3 nucleotide sequence: TGTGCCAGCAGATTTACAGGGCGCAATCAGCCCCAGCATTTT.

The chain is built from TRBV7-2 and TRBJ1-2, with D maybe TRBD1 (5 bases). The CDR3 totals 13 residues. Trimming stripped 1 base from V and 8 bases from J, with 11 bases between. In germline, CDR1 is SGHTA, CDR2 FQGNSA. CDR3 loop: CASSLEAGRGYTF. The CDR3 DNA reads as TGTGCCAGCAGCTTAGAAGCAGGGAGAGGCTACACCTTC.

The rearrangement joins TRBV12-3 or TRBV12-4 to TRBJ1-2; D perhaps matches TRBD1 (5 bases). Trimming removed 2 bases at V and 4 bases at J, with 8 bases between. The CDR3 spans 13 residues. This CDR3 reads CASSLSGLYGYTF. CDR3 bases: TGTGCCAGCAGTTTATCAGGGCTCTATGGCTACACCTTC.

Remarks on this clone: Other nucleotide sequences in the sample specify the same CDR3. V and J are TRBV4-3 and TRBJ1-2; a weak D match, TRBD1 (6 bases). CDR3 size: 15 residues. V lost 0 bases, J lost 2 bases, and 10 bases lay in between. CDR1 is LGHNA and CDR2 is YSLEER in the germline V gene. The CDR3 region is CASSQDLTGNYGYTF. CDR3 nucleotides: TGCGCCAGCAGCCAAGATTTAACAGGGAACTATGGCTACACCTTC.

The CDR3 protein is CASSLSGNSYEQYF. The CDR3 DNA follows: TGTGCCAGCAGCTTAAGCGGGAACTCCTACGAGCAGTACTTC. This rearrangement joins TRBV7-2 to TRBJ2-7; 7 bases fit TRBD2. The CDR3 consists of 14 residues. Germline CDR1 and CDR2: SGHTA and FQGNSA. Unmatched junction bases numbered 1, after V lost 2 bases and J lost 0 bases.

V and J are TRBV10-3 and TRBJ1-5; perhaps TRBD1 as D (5 bases). CDR1 ENHRY and CDR2 SYGVKD come from the germline V gene. The CDR3 loop spans 16 amino acids. V lost 6 bases, J lost 0 bases, and 15 bases lay in between. In DNA, the CDR3 is TGTGCCATCAGCGCAAATTGGGACCCTAGCAATCAGCCCCAGCATTTT. It encodes CAISANWDPSNQPQHF.

The V and J genes are TRBV2 and TRBJ2-7; TRBD2 matches at 13 bases. The CDR3 covers 16 residues. Germline CDR1 and CDR2: SNHLY and FYNNEI. Unmatched junction bases numbered 3, after V lost 4 bases and J lost 0 bases. DNA for the CDR3: TGTGCCAGCAGTGCTGGACTAGCGGGGGACTCCTACGAGCAGTACTTC. This codes for CASSAGLAGDSYEQYF.

The chain links TRBV5-5 to TRBJ2-3; possible D gene TRBD1, 5 bases. The CDR3 covers 15 residues. Germline-derived CDR1 and CDR2 are SGHKS and YYEKEE (reference sequence). V shed 0 bases and J shed 3 bases, with 11 bases lying between them. The CDR3 nucleotides read TGTGCCAGCAGCTTGGGTTGGGGCGGTACAGATACGCAGTATTTT. Translated, it gives CASSLGWGGTDTQYF.

This clone appeared once. The chain carries TRBV4-1 and TRBJ2-2; D uncertain. Germline lookup yields CDR1 MGHRA and CDR2 YSYEKL. The ends were cut back, 0 bases at V and 2 bases at J, with 10 bases in the middle. The CDR3 contains 16 residues. The CDR3 DNA reads as TGCGCCAGCAGCCAAGACCCATCCTTTAACACCGGGGAGCTGTTTTTT. Its translation: CASSQDPSFNTGELFF.

The genes are TRBV19 and TRBJ1-2, with a weak D call TRBD1 (6 bases). Germline assignment: CDR1 LNHDA and CDR2 SQIVND (reference sequence). V gave up 10 bases and J gave up 9 bases, with 18 bases separating them. The CDR3 runs 12 residues. The CDR3, as DNA: TGTGCCACAACTAGGGGGGACGTGAGCTACACCTTC. It is translated as CATTRGDVSYTF.

The chain employs TRBV6-5 and TRBJ2-3; 9 bases agree with TRBD1. This CDR3 spans 16 amino acids. CDR1 and CDR2 from the germline V gene are MNHEY and SVGAGI. Trimming cost V 4 bases and J 6 bases; bases outside gene matches: 11. The CDR3 DNA reads as TGTGCCAGCAGTTCTCTGGGACAGGGAATAAGGGATACGCAGTATTTT. It specifies CASSSLGQGIRDTQYF.

V is TRBV13 and J is TRBJ2-7, with TRBD1 matching 10 bases. Trimming cost V 0 bases and J 4 bases; bases outside gene matches: 3. This CDR3 has 15 amino acids. CDR1 is PRHDT, CDR2 FYEKMQ, per germline (reference sequence). Written as DNA, the CDR3 is TGTGCCAGCAGCTTAGGACGACAGGGGGCGTACGAGCAGTACTTC. Encoded protein: CASSLGRQGAYEQYF.

The chain employs TRBV5-1 and TRBJ1-1; TRBD1 matches at 7 bases. V was clipped by 0 bases and J by 0 bases; unmatched bases: 5. The CDR3 consists of 16 residues. CDR1 is SGHRS, CDR2 YFSETQ, per germline. DNA for the CDR3: TGCGCCAGCAGCTTGGGACAGGGCACTATGAACACTGAAGCTTTCTTT. Encoded protein: CASSLGQGTMNTEAFF.